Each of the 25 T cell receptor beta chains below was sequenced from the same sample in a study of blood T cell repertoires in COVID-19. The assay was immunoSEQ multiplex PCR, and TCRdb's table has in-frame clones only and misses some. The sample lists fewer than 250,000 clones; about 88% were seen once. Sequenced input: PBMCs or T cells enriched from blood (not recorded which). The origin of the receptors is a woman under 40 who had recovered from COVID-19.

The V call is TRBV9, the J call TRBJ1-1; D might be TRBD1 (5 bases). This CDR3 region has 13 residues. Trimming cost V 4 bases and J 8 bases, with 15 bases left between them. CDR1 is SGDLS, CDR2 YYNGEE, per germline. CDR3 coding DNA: TGTGCCAGCAGCCTCCCAGGGACTGGCGAAGCTTTCTTT. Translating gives CASSLPGTGEAFF.

Here the CDR3 reads CASSEIGRGYGYTF. In DNA form, the CDR3 reads TGTGCCAGCAGTGAGATAGGTCGGGGCTATGGCTACACCTTC. The rearrangement joins TRBV2 to TRBJ1-2; D gene ambiguous. Germline V CDR1 and CDR2: SNHLY, FYNNEI. V was cut by 3 bases and J by 4 bases, with 12 bases left in between. The CDR3 loop spans 14 amino acids.

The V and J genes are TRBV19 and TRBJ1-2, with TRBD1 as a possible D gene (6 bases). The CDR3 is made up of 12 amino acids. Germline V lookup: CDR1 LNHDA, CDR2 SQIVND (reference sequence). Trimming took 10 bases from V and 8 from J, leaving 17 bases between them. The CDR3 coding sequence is TGTGCCACCACAACAGGGTTCTGGGGCTACACCTTC. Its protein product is CATTTGFWGYTF. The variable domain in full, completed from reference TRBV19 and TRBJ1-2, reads DGGITQSPKYLFRKEGQNVTLSCEQNLNHDAMYWYRQDPGQGLRLIYYSQIVNDFQKGDIAEGYSVSREKKESFPLTVTSAQKNPTAFYLCATTTGFWGYTFGSGTRLTVV.

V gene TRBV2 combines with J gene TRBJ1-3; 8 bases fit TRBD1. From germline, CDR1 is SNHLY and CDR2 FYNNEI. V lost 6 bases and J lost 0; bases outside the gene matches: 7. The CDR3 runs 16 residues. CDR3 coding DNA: TGTGCCAGCAGGGACAGGGAGACCATCTCTGGAAACACCATATATTTT. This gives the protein CASRDRETISGNTIYF.

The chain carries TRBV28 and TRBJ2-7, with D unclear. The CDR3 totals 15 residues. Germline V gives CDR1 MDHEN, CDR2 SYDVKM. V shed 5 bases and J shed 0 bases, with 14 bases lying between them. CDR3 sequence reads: CASSGSQYFSYEQYV. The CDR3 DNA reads TGTGCCAGCAGTGGGTCACAGTATTTCTCCTACGAGCAGTACGTC.

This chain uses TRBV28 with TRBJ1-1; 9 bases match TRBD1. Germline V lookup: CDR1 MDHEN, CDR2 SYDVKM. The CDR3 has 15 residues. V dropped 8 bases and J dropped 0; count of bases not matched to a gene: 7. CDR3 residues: CASSDRGAVNTEAFF. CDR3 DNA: TGTGCCAGCTCAGACAGGGGGGCGGTGAACACTGAAGCTTTCTTT.

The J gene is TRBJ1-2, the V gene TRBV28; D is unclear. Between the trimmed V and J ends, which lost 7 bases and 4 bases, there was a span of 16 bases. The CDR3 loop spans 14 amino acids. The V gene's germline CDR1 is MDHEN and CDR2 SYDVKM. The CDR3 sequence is CASKYEERGYGYTF. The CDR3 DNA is TGTGCCAGCAAGTATGAGGAGCGGGGCTATGGCTACACCTTC.

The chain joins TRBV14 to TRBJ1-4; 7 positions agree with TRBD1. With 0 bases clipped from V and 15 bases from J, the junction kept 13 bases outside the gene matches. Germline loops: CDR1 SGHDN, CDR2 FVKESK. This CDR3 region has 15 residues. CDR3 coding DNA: TGTGCCAGCAGCCAAGATTTCACAGGGGCTGGGGAGGTGTTTTTT. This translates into CASSQDFTGAGEVFF.

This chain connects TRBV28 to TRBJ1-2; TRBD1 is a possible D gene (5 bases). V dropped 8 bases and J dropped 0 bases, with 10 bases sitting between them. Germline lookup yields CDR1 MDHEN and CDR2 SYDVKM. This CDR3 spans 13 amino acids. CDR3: CASVPGSNYGYTF. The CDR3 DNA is TGTGCCAGCGTCCCAGGGTCTAACTATGGCTACACCTTC.

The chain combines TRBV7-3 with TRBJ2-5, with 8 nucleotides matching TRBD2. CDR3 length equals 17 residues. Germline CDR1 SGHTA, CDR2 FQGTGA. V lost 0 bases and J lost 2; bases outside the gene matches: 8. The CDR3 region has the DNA TGTGCCAGCAGCTTAACTGCGGTAGCGGGACCACAAGAGACCCAGTACTTC. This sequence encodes CASSLTAVAGPQETQYF.

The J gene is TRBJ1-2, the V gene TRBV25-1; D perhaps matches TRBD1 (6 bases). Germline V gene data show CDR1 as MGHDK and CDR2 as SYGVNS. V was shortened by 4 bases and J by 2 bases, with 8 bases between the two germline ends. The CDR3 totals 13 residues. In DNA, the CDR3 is TGTGCCAGCAGTGCGACAGGAAACTATGGCTACACCTTC. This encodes CASSATGNYGYTF.

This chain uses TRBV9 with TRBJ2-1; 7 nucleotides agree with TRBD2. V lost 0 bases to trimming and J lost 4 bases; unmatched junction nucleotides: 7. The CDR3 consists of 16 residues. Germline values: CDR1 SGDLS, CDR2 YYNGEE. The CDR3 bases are TGTGCCAGCAGCGTAGAGGCTAGCGGTCGGTACAATGAGCAGTTCTTC. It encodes CASSVEASGRYNEQFF.

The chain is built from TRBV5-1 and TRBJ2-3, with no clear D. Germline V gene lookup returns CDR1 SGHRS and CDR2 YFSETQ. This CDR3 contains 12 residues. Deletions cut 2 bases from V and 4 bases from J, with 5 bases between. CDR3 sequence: CASSFSSDTQYF. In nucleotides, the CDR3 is TGCGCCAGCAGCTTTAGCTCAGATACGCAGTATTTT.

In DNA, the CDR3 is TGTGCCAGCAATGGGTATCCCCTCGGGGGCCAGTACTTC. Amino acids: CASNGYPLGGQYF. This chain connects TRBV21-1 to TRBJ2-5; TRBD2, the D gene given by the table, was not confirmed from the DNA. TRBV21-1 is a pseudogene segment. This CDR3 has 13 amino acids.

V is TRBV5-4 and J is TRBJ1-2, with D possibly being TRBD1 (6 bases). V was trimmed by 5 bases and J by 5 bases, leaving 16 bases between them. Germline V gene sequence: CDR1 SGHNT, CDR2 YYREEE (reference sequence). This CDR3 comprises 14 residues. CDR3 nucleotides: TGTGCCAGCAGAAATTGGAGCCAGGGGTATGGCTACACCTTC. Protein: CASRNWSQGYGYTF.

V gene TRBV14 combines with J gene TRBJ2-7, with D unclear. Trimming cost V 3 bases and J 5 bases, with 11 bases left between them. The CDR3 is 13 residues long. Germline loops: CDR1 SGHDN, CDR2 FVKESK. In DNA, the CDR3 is TGTGCCAGCAGCCATGTCGGAGTCAACGAGCAGTACGTC. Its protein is CASSHVGVNEQYV.

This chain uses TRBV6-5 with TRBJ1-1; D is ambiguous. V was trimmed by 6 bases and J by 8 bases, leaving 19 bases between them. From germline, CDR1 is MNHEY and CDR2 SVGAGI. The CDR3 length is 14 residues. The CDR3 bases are TGTGCCAGCAGCCGGGGTGGGGTGTATTCAGAAGCTTTCTTT. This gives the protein CASSRGGVYSEAFF.

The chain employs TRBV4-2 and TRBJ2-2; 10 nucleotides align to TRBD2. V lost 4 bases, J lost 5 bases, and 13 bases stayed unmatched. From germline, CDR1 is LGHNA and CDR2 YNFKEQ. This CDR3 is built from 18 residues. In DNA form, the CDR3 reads TGTGCCAGCAGCCTCTCCGGGGTAGCGGGAGGTCGGACCGGGGAGCTGTTTTTT. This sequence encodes CASSLSGVAGGRTGELFF.

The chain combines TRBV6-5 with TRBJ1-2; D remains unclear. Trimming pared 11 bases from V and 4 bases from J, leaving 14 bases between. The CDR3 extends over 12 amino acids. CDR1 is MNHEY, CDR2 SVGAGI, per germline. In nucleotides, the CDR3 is TGTGCCGCCCCCGGGGATGGCTATGGCTACACCTTC. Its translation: CAAPGDGYGYTF.

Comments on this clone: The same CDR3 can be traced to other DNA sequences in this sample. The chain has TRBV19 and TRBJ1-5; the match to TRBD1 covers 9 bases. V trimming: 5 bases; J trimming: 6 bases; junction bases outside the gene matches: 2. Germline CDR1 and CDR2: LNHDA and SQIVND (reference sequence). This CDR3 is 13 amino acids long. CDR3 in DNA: TGTGCCAGTAGTTCGGACAGGGGTCAGCCCCAGCATTTT. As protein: CASSSDRGQPQHF. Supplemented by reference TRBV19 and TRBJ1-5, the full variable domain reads DGGITQSPKYLFRKEGQNVTLSCEQNLNHDAMYWYRQDPGQGLRLIYYSQIVNDFQKGDIAEGYSVSREKKESFPLTVTSAQKNPTAFYLCASSSDRGQPQHFGDGTRLSIL.

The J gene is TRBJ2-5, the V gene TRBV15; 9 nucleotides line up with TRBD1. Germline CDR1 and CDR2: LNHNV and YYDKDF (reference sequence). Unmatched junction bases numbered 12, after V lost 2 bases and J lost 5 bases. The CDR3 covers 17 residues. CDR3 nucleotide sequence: TGTGCCACCAGCAGAATACCGGGACAGGGACGCCACGAGACCCAGTACTTC. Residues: CATSRIPGQGRHETQYF.

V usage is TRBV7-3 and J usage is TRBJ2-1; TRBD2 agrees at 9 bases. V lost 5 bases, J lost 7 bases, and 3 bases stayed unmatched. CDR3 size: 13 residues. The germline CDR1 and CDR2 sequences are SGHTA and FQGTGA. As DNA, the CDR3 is TGTGCCAGCAGCCAACTAGCGGGTAATGAGCAGTTCTTC. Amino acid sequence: CASSQLAGNEQFF. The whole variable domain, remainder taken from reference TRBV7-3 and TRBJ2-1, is GAGVSQTPSNKVTEKGKYVELRCDPISGHTALYWYRQSLGQGPEFLIYFQGTGAADDSGLPNDRFFAVRPEGSVSTLKIQRTERGDSAVYLCASSQLAGNEQFFGPGTRLTVL.

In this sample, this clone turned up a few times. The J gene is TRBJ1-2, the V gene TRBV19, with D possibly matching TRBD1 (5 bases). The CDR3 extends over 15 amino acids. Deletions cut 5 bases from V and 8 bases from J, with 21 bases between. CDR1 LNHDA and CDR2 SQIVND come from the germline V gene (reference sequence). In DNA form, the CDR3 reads TGTGCCAGTAGTGAAGTTCGGGACTCCTGGCAGGGCTACACCTTC. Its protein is CASSEVRDSWQGYTF.

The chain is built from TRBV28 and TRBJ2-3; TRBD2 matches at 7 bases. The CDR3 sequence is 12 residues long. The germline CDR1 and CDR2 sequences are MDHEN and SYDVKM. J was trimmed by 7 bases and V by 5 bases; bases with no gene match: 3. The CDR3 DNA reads TGTGCCAGCAGTGGGGGGGGATATACGCAGTATTTT. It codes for CASSGGGYTQYF. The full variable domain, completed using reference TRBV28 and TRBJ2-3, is DVKVTQSSRYLVKRTGEKVFLECVQDMDHENMFWYRQDPGLGLRLIYFSYDVKMKEKGDIPEGYSVSREKKERFSLILESASTNQTSMYLCASSGGGYTQYFGPGTRLTVL.

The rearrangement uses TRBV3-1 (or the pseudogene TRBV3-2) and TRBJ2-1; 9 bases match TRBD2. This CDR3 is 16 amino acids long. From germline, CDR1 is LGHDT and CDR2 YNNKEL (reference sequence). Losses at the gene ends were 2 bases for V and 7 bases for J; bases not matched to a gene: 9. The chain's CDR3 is CASSQPSGGGANEQFF. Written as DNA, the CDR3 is TGTGCCAGCAGCCAACCCAGTGGCGGGGGGGCGAATGAGCAGTTCTTC.